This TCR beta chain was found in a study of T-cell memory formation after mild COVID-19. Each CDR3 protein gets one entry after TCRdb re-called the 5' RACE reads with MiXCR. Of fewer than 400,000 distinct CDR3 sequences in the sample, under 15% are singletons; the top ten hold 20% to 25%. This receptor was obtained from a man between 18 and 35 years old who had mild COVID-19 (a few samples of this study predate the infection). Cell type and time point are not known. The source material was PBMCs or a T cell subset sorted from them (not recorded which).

CDR3 in amino acids: CASSPDRDPRVTQYF. The CDR3 DNA sequence: TGTGCCAGCAGCCCGGACAGGGACCCCAGGGTGACCCAGTACTTC. The chain joins TRBV12-3 or TRBV12-4 to TRBJ2-5; 8 bases map to TRBD1. The V segment lost 6 bases and the J segment 7 bases; nucleotides outside the gene matches: 13. This CDR3 is built from 15 residues.